The 14 T cell receptor beta chains reported below all come from one sample, sequenced in a study of blood T cell repertoires in COVID-19. Clones were sequenced by immunoSEQ multiplex PCR, and TCRdb holds only the in-frame ones, with some missing. The data contain about 260,000 clones, roughly 85% of them singletons. The material sequenced was peripheral blood. These receptors were collected from a human donor in a cohort sampled during active COVID-19.

The chain links TRBV29-1 to TRBJ2-1; TRBD1 aligns across 7 bases. This CDR3 comprises 14 residues. V gave up 6 bases and J gave up 9 bases; unmatched junction bases: 14. CDR1 and CDR2 from the germline V gene are SQVTM and ANQGSEA. The CDR3 loop reads CSVPITINRGEQFF. The CDR3 coding sequence is TGCAGCGTACCAATTACAATCAACAGGGGTGAGCAGTTCTTC.

The rearrangement joins TRBV5-5 to TRBJ1-1, with D perhaps matching TRBD1 (5 bases). CDR1 and CDR2 (germline): SGHKS, YYEKEE (reference sequence). The CDR3 has 12 residues. With 3 bases removed from V and 11 bases from J, the gap between germline ends came to 14 bases. CDR3 protein: CASSSGGGDAFF. Here the CDR3 DNA reads TGTGCCAGCAGCTCCGGCGGGGGAGACGCTTTCTTT.

This clone was detected only once. The V gene is TRBV7-9, the J gene TRBJ2-6, with 9 positions matching TRBD1. The CDR3 extends over 16 amino acids. Germline V gene data show CDR1 as SEHNR and CDR2 as FQNEAQ (reference sequence). The trim removed 11 bases at V and 1 base at J, leaving 9 bases unmatched. CDR3 sequence reads: CAGITGGSSGANVLTF. The CDR3 DNA reads as TGTGCCGGGATCACAGGGGGCTCGTCTGGGGCCAACGTCCTGACTTTC.

The chain is built from TRBV6-5 and TRBJ1-2; no definite D call. V was clipped by 7 bases and J by 4 bases, with 16 bases between them. CDR1 and CDR2 (germline): MNHEY, SVGAGI. The CDR3 length is 14 residues. The CDR3 nucleotides are TGTGCCAGCATTCGGGAAGAAGATCTCTATGGCTACACCTTC. Its translation is CASIREEDLYGYTF.

J is TRBJ2-7 and V is TRBV27, with D maybe TRBD1 (6 bases). The germline gives CDR1 MNHEY, CDR2 SMNVEV (reference sequence). The germline V and J ends were trimmed by 10 bases and 5 bases, with 12 bases remaining between them. The CDR3 is 11 residues long. The CDR3 here is CAITGHHEQYF. The CDR3 coding sequence is TGTGCCATAACAGGGCACCACGAGCAGTACTTC.

The V and J genes are TRBV5-1 and TRBJ1-1, with D perhaps TRBD1 (6 bases). CDR3 length equals 16 residues. The V gene's germline CDR1 is SGHRS and CDR2 YFSETQ. V lost 4 bases to trimming and J lost 1 base, with 17 bases between them. This CDR3 reads CASSLSHKTGNTEAFF. The CDR3 DNA is TGCGCCAGCAGCCTTTCCCACAAGACAGGGAACACTGAAGCTTTCTTT.

The V gene is TRBV2, the J gene TRBJ2-4; perhaps TRBD2 as D (7 bases). V shed 6 bases and J shed 4 bases, with 16 bases lying between them. The germline V gene has CDR1 SNHLY and CDR2 FYNNEI. The CDR3 has 15 amino acids. The CDR3 loop is CASSLGGGGKNIQYF. As DNA, the CDR3 is TGTGCCAGCAGCCTTGGGGGAGGGGGGAAAAACATTCAGTACTTC. The full variable domain, completed using reference TRBV2 and TRBJ2-4, is EPEVTQTPSHQVTQMGQEVILRCVPISNHLYFYWYRQILGQKVEFLVSFYNNEISEKSEIFDDQFSVERPDGSNFTLKIRSTKLEDSAMYFCASSLGGGGKNIQYFGAGTRLSVL.

This chain uses TRBV7-2 with TRBJ2-7; TRBD2 matches at 10 bases. The CDR3 contains 18 residues. V dropped 4 bases and J dropped 2; count of bases not matched to a gene: 14. Looked up from germline, CDR1 is SGHTA and CDR2 is FQGNSA. The CDR3 DNA follows: TGTGCCAGCAGCTCCAGGGCAACTACTAGCGGGACTACCTACGAGCAGTACTTC. Its protein is CASSSRATTSGTTYEQYF.

As DNA, the CDR3 is TGTGCCAGCAGCGGAGGGACTAGCAGTGCTCGTCAGTACTTC. Its protein product is CASSGGTSSARQYF. The V gene is TRBV9, the J gene TRBJ2-4; 9 nucleotides agree with TRBD2. The germline V gene encodes CDR1 SGDLS and CDR2 YYNGEE. The ends lost 3 bases at V and 12 bases at J; junction bases unmatched: 10. The CDR3 runs 14 residues. The full variable domain, with the rest looked up from reference TRBV9 and TRBJ2-4, is DSGVTQTPKHLITATGQRVTLRCSPRSGDLSVYWYQQSLDQGLQFLIQYYNGEERAKGNILERFSAQQFPDLHSELNLSSLELGDSALYFCASSGGTSSARQYFGAGTRLSVL.

The J gene is TRBJ2-7, the V gene TRBV7-2; 10 nucleotides match TRBD2. Trimming took 5 bases from V and 7 from J; bases not matched to a gene: 11. The CDR3 covers 15 residues. The V gene's germline CDR1 is SGHTA and CDR2 FQGNSA. This CDR3 reads CASSVTSGTPWEQYF. The CDR3 bases are TGTGCCAGCAGCGTAACTAGCGGGACACCTTGGGAGCAGTACTTC.

The chain uses TRBV7-6 and TRBJ2-1; 15 nucleotides agree with TRBD2. The V segment lost 5 bases and the J segment 0 bases; nucleotides outside the gene matches: 11. From germline, CDR1 is SGHVS and CDR2 FNYEAQ. This CDR3 spans 20 amino acids. The CDR3 loop is CASSLRPGLAGGGSYNEQFF. The CDR3 nucleotides are TGTGCCAGCAGCCTGCGGCCGGGACTAGCGGGAGGCGGCTCCTACAATGAGCAGTTCTTC.

This clone was counted only a few times. The CDR3 reads CASSQPRDRQERVGGYTF. The CDR3 nucleotides are TGCGCCAGCAGCCAACCGAGGGACAGGCAAGAACGGGTCGGTGGCTACACCTTC. The rearrangement links TRBV4-1 to TRBJ1-2, with 8 bases identical to TRBD1. The germline V gene has CDR1 MGHRA and CDR2 YSYEKL. The V segment lost 2 bases and the J segment 7 bases; nucleotides outside the gene matches: 18. The CDR3 is made up of 18 amino acids.

J is TRBJ2-1 and V is TRBV6-6; 7 bases map to TRBD2. CDR3 length: 15 residues. Germline V lookup: CDR1 MNHNY, CDR2 SVGAGI (reference sequence). V lost 8 bases, J lost 2 bases, and 9 bases stayed unmatched. The CDR3 coding sequence is TGTGCCAGCCGACTCCTAGCGGCCCCCTACAATGAGCAGTTCTTC. Translation: CASRLLAAPYNEQFF.

The chain couples TRBV12-3 or TRBV12-4 to TRBJ2-5, with no clear D. V shed 2 bases and J shed 10 bases, with 11 bases lying between them. The CDR3 is 12 residues long. In DNA form, the CDR3 reads TGTGCCAGCAGTTTAAATTATGGAGTCCAGTACTTC. It encodes CASSLNYGVQYF.